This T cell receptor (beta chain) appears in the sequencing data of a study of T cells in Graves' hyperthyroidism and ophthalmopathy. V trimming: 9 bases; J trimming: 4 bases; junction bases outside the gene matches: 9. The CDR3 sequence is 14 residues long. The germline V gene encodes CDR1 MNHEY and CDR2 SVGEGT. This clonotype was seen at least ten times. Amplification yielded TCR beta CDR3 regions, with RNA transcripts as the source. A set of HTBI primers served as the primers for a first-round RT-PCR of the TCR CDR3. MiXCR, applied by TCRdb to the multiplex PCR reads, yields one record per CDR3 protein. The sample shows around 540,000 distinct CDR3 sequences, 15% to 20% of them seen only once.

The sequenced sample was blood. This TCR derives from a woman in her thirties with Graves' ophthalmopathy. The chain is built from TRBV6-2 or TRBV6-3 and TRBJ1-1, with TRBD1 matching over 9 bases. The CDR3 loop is CASDRGRRSTEAFF. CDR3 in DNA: TGTGCCAGTGACAGGGGGAGAAGAAGCACTGAAGCTTTCTTT.